These 8 T cell receptor beta chains originate from one sample sequenced in a study of blood T cells in healthy people across ages. Using a J-beta primer mix together with a sample-barcoded 5' primer, a second PCR was run for roughly 7 to 12 cycles. In TCRdb, the 5' RACE reads were re-called with MiXCR into one record per CDR3 protein. The table lists under 850,000 distinct CDR3 sequences, approximately 35% of them singletons, with 13% in the top ten. The sample taken for sequencing was blood. These TCRs come from a man between 18 and 35 years old in good health.

Concerning this clonotype itself: A much bigger clone sits one base away, suggesting this may be a read error. J is TRBJ2-3 and V is TRBV12-3 or TRBV12-4; 13 bases are shared with TRBD2. The CDR3 length is 14 residues. The CDR3 sequence: CASTLAGGTDTLYF. CDR3 DNA: TGTGCCAGCACACTAGCGGGGGGGACAGATACGCTGTATTTT.

A word on this clonotype: A much larger clonotype is one base distant, so this may be a read error. The genes are TRBV4-2 and TRBJ2-3, with D maybe TRBD2 (5 bases). This CDR3 is built from 14 residues. From germline, CDR1 is LGHNA and CDR2 YNFKEQ. The DNA for the CDR3 is TGTGCCAGCAGCCCCCGACCTAGCACAGAGACGCAGTATTTT. Protein sequence: CASSPRPSTETQYF.

This clonotype turned up a few times. The chain has TRBV12-3 or TRBV12-4 and TRBJ2-2; unclear D gene. The CDR3 is made up of 13 amino acids. The germline V and J ends were trimmed by 5 bases and 5 bases, with 9 bases remaining between them. The CDR3 is CASSSAPTGELFF. CDR3 in DNA: TGTGCCAGCAGTAGTGCGCCGACCGGGGAGCTGTTTTTT.

V gene TRBV6-2 or TRBV6-3 combines with J gene TRBJ2-5; the D gene is possibly TRBD1 (5 bases). The closer fit of TRBJ2-7 to the DNA end suggests the J call may be wrong. The CDR3 length is 16 residues. Germline V CDR1 and CDR2: MNHEY, SVGEGT. The CDR3 is CASSYDIVRVTYEQYF. The DNA for the CDR3 is TGTGCCAGCAGTTACGATATAGTCAGGGTCACCTACGAGCAGTACTTC.

This clonotype came up a few times. A junction end diverges from the germline sequence, so it may reflect a read error. The chain couples TRBV4-3 to TRBJ1-1, with D possibly matching TRBD1 (5 bases). The germline V gene has CDR1 LGHNA and CDR2 YSLEER. CDR3 length: 16 residues. The CDR3 nucleotides read TGCGCCGGCAGCCAAGATCTGGGGCCGGGGTTCACTGAAGCTTTCTTT. Translating it yields CAGSQDLGPGFTEAFF.

In its sample, this clonotype was seen a few times. The rearrangement joins TRBV5-1 to TRBJ2-3; D gene unclear. This CDR3 has 13 residues. Germline V lookup: CDR1 SGHRS, CDR2 YFSETQ. V was clipped by 0 bases and J by 6 bases, with 8 bases between them. CDR3 region: CASSLEDRDTQYF. The CDR3 nucleotides read TGCGCCAGCAGCTTGGAAGATAGGGATACGCAGTATTTT.

V gene TRBV5-1 combines with J gene TRBJ1-2, with 8 bases lining up with TRBD1. The J segment lost 7 bases and the V segment lost 4 bases, leaving 6 bases of the junction unmatched. CDR1 is SGHRS, CDR2 YFSETQ, per germline. The CDR3 covers 13 residues. For the CDR3, the DNA is TGCGCCAGCAGCACCTCCGACAGGGGTGGCTACACCTTC. Amino acids: CASSTSDRGGYTF.

This clonotype has at least ten counts. This sequence joins TRBV25-1 and TRBJ2-3; no reliable D call. The CDR3 totals 13 residues. The V end lost 7 bases, the J end lost 5 bases, and 13 bases lay between the germline ends. Per the germline V gene, CDR1 is MGHDK and CDR2 is SYGVNS. CDR3 bases: TGTGCCAGCAATAACCCCGTGGGAGATACGCAGTATTTT. Protein: CASNNPVGDTQYF.